Sequencing of this TCR beta chain was carried out in a study of CD8 T cells in Susac syndrome. A quantity of 0.5 to 1 ug RNA underwent reverse transcription using random hexamers. MiXCR was run by TCRdb on the immunoSEQ multiplex PCR reads, yielding one entry per CDR3 protein. The sample shows tens of thousands of distinct CDR3 sequences, roughly 94% of them seen only once. From germline, CDR1 is SGHAT and CDR2 FQNNGV. V was cut by 0 bases and J by 2 bases, with 8 bases left in between. The CDR3 totals 15 residues. The receptor comes from a human donor with Susac syndrome. The chain uses TRBV11-2 and TRBJ2-1, with no clear D. The sample was CD4+ T cells from PBMCs. This chain's CDR3 is CASSLDLPPYNEQFF. Written as DNA, the CDR3 is TGTGCCAGCAGCTTAGATCTCCCTCCCTACAATGAGCAGTTCTTC.